This T cell receptor beta chain was obtained from a study of CD8+CD57+ T cells in acquired aplastic anemia. Study-wide background: Mean yield of DNA from sorted CD4+ and CD8+ cells was around 3 ug. General study points: Comparison of patients with controls identified about 27 shared CD8+ CDR3 sequences.

Profiling that covered TCR beta VDJ and CDR3 relied on genomic DNA as its template. Using its own MiXCR run on the reads, TCRdb lists one record per CDR3 protein. This sample yields around 290,000 distinct CDR3 sequences, of which 56% are seen a single time; roughly 1.2% belongs to the top ten. From germline, CDR1 is DFQATT and CDR2 SNEGSKA (reference sequence). CDR3 length equals 12 residues. The germline V and J ends were trimmed by 6 bases and 5 bases, with 13 bases remaining between them. Patients who underwent sequencing had shown CD8+CD57+ cell expansion by flow cytometry. There were no patients without severe acquired aplastic anemia. The blood sampling took place in patients who had so far received no therapy. About this clonotype itself: The antigen is unknown.

The TCR originated in a human donor with aplastic anemia. Material for sequencing was sorted CD4+, CD8+, or CD8+CD57+ T cells (not recorded which) from PBMCs. The V and J genes are TRBV20-1 and TRBJ2-5, with D unresolved. The CDR3 spells CSASEWRETQYF. CDR3 coding DNA: TGCAGTGCCAGTGAGTGGCGGGAGACCCAGTACTTC.